One T cell receptor beta chain is described in this entry. What it binds is not known. Germline values: CDR1 SEHNR, CDR2 FQNEAQ (reference sequence). V lost 1 base and J lost 5, with 24 bases in between. The CDR3 covers 19 residues. The repertoire was sequenced with immunoSEQ multiplex PCR; TCRdb's copy has only in-frame clones and lacks some. The data hold about 4,300 clones, with 70% to 80% observed a single time. The data were obtained in a study of graft-versus-host responses after intestinal transplantation. Study-wide background: Transplants given to recipients were multivisceral, liver-intestinal, or isolated intestinal. Every one of the recipients received anti-thymocyte globulin induction and afterwards took tacrolimus and steroids for around 3 years. Study results and limitations: Peak levels of circulating GvH clones tracked with early post-transplant HvG declines. Across patients carrying graft-donor T cell macrochimerism, allografts held high graft-versus-host to host-versus-graft clonal ratios.

Intraepithelial plus lamina propria lymphocytes were released by processing graft tissue. The sequence derives from a human patient who received an intestinal transplant, so some T cells may come from the graft donor. This sample comprised ileum tissue, obtained 9 days after transplant. The chain combines TRBV7-9 with TRBJ1-5; the D gene is possibly TRBD1 (6 bases). The CDR3 sequence is CASSLVPTGGQFGYQPQHF. The CDR3 nucleotides read TGTGCCAGCAGCTTAGTTCCCACCGGGGGGCAATTTGGTTATCAGCCCCAGCATTTT.